This T cell receptor (beta chain) was sequenced during a study of T cell repertoires in cytomegalovirus infection. TCRdb used MiXCR to reprocess the reads, holding one entry per CDR3 protein. Altogether hundreds of thousands of distinct CDR3 sequences are present, roughly a third being singletons, with the ten largest covering 15% to 20%. The length of the CDR3 is 16 residues. Germline V gene lookup returns CDR1 MGHRA and CDR2 YSYEKL. Trimming removed 0 bases from V and 0 bases from J, with 11 bases in between. Concerning this clonotype itself: The target antigen is unknown.

This clonotype originated in a human donor in good health (CMV status not recorded). Some clones in this sample may be carry-over from other donors' samples. The specimen was cultured PBMCs, collected from culture after CMV antigen stimulation. The chain is built from TRBV4-1 and TRBJ1-1, with a possible D match to TRBD1 (6 bases). The CDR3 coding sequence is TGCGCCAGCAGCCAAGAATCGGACAGAGTGAACACTGAAGCTTTCTTT. Encoded protein: CASSQESDRVNTEAFF.